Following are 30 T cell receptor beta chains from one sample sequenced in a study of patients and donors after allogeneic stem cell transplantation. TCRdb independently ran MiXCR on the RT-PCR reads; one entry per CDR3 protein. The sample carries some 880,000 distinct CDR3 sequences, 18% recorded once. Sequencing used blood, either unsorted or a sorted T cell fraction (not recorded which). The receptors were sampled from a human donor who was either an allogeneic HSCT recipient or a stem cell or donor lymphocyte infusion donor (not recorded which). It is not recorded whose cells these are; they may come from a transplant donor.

The CDR3 loop is CASVSSYNSPLHF. CDR3 sequence (DNA): TGTGCTTCTGTAAGCTCCTATAATTCACCCCTCCACTTT. The chain combines TRBV30 with TRBJ1-6; D not certain. This CDR3 has 13 amino acids. Germline V CDR1 and CDR2: GTSNPN, SVGIG (reference sequence).

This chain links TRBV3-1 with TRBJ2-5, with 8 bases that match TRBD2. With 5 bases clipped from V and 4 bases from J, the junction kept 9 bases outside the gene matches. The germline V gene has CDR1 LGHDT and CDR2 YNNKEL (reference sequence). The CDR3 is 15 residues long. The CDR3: CASSTRGGKRETQYF. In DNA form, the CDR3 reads TGTGCCAGCAGCACCCGCGGGGGGAAACGAGAGACCCAGTACTTC.

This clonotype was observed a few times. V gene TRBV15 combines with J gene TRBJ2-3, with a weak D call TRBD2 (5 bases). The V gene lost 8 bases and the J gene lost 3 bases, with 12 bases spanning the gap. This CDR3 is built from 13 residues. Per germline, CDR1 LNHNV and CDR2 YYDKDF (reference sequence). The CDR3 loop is CATAPRLTDTQYF. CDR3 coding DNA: TGTGCCACCGCTCCCAGACTAACAGATACGCAGTATTTT.

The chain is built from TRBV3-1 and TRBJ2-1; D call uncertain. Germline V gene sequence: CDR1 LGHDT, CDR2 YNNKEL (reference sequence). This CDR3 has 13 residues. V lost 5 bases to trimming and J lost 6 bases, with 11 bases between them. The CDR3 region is CASSKAAVNEQFF. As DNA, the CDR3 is TGTGCCAGCAGCAAGGCCGCGGTCAATGAGCAGTTCTTC.

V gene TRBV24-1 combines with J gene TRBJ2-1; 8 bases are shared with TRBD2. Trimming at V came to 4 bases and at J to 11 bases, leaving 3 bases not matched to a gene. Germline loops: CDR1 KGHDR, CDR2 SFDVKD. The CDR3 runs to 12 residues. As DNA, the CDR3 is TGTGCCACCAGTGAAAGCGGGGGTAAGCAGTTCTTC. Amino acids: CATSESGGKQFF.

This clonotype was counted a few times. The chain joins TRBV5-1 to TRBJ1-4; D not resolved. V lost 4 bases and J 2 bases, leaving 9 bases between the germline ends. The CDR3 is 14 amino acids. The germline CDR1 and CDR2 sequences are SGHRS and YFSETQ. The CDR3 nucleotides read TGCGCCAGCAGCCGGGGAGCGACTAATGAAAAACTGTTTTTT. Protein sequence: CASSRGATNEKLFF.

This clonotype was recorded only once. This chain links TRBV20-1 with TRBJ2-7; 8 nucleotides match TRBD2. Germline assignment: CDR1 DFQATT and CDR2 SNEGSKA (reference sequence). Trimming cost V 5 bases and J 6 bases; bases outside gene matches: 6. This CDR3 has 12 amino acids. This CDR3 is CSASPGGFEQYF. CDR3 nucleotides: TGCAGTGCTTCGCCGGGAGGGTTCGAGCAGTACTTC.

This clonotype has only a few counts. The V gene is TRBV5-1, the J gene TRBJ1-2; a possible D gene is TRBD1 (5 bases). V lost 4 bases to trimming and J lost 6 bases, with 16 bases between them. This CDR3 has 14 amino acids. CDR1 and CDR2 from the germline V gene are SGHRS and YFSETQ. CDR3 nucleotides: TGCGCCAGCAGCCCAGAAGAGGGGCTGGATGGCTACACCTTC. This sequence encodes CASSPEEGLDGYTF.

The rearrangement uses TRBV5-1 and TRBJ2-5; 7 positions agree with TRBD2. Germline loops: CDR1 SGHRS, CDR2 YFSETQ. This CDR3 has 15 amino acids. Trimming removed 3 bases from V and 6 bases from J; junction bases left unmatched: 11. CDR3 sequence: CASSSHGLGTKTQYF. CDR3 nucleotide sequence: TGCGCCAGCAGCTCCCACGGACTAGGTACGAAGACCCAGTACTTC.

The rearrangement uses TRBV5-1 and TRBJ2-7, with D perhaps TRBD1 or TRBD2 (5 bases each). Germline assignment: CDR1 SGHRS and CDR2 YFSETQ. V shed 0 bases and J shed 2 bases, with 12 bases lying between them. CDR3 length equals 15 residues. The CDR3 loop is CASSLVFEGPYEQYF. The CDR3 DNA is TGCGCCAGCAGCTTGGTGTTTGAGGGGCCCTACGAGCAGTACTTC.

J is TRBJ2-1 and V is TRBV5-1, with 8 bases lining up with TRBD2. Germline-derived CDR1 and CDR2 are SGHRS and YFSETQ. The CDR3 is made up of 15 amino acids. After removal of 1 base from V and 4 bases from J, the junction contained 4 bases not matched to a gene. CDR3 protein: CASSLSLAVYNEQFF. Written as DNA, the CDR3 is TGCGCCAGCAGCTTGTCACTAGCGGTTTACAATGAGCAGTTCTTC. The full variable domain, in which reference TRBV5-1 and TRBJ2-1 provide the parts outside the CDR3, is KAGVTQTPRYLIKTRGQQVTLSCSPISGHRSVSWYQQTPGQGLQFLFEYFSETQRNKGNFPGRFSGRQFSNSRSEMNVSTLELGDSALYLCASSLSLAVYNEQFFGPGTRLTVL.

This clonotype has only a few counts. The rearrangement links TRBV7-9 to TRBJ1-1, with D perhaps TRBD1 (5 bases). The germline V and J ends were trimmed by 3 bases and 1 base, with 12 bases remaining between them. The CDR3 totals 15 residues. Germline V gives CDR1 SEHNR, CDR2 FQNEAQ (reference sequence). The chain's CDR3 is CASSLGPGRNTEAFF. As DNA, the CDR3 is TGTGCCAGCAGCTTGGGACCCGGACGGAACACTGAAGCTTTCTTT.

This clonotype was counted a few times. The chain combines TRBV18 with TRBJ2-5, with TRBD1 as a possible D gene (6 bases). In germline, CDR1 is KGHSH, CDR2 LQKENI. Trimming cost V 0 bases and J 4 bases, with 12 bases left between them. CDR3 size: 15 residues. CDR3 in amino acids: CASSPPWVQGETQYF. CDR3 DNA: TGTGCCAGCTCACCACCGTGGGTACAGGGAGAGACCCAGTACTTC.

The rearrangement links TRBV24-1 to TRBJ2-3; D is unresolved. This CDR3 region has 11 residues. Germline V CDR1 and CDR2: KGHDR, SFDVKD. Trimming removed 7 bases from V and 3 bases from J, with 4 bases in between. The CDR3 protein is CATRSTDTQYF. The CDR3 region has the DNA TGTGCCACCAGGTCAACAGATACGCAGTATTTT.

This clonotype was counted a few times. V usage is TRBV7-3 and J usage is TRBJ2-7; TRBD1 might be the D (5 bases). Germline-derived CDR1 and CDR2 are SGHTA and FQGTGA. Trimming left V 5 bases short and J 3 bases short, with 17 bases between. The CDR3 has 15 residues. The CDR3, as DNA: TGTGCCAGCAGCCAGGGCCGCAGGCAGCTCTACGAGCAGTACTTC. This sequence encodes CASSQGRRQLYEQYF.

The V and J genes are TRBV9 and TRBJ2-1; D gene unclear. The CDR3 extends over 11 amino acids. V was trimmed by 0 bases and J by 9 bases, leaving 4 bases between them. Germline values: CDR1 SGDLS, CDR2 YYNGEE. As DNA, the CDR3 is TGTGCCAGCAGCGTAGGTTTTGAGCAGTTCTTC. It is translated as CASSVGFEQFF.

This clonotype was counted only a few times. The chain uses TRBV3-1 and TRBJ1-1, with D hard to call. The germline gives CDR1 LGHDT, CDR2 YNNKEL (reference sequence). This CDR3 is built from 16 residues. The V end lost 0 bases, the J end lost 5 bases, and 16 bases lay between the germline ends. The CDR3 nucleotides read TGTGCCAGCAGCCAAGACTACCCGGGTCGTGGTACTGAAGCTTTCTTT. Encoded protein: CASSQDYPGRGTEAFF.

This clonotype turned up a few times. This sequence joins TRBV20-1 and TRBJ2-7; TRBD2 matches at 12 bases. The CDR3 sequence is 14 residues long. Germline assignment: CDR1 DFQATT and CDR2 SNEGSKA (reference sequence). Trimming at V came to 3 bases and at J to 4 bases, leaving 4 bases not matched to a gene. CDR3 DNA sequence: TGCAGTGCTAGGAGACTAGCGGGGGATTACGAGCAGTACTTC. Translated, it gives CSARRLAGDYEQYF.

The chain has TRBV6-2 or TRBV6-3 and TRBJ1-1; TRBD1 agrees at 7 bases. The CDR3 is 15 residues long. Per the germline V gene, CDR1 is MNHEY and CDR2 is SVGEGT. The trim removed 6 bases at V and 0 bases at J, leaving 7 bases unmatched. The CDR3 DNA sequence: TGTGCCAGCAGGAAACAGGGGTCCATGAACACTGAAGCTTTCTTT. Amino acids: CASRKQGSMNTEAFF.

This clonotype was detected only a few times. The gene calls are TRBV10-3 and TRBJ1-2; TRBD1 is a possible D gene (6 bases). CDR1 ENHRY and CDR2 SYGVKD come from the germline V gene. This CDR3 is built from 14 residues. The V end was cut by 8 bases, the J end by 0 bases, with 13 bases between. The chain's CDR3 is CAIGGEGANYGYTF. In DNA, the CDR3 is TGTGCCATCGGGGGCGAGGGGGCTAACTATGGCTACACCTTC.

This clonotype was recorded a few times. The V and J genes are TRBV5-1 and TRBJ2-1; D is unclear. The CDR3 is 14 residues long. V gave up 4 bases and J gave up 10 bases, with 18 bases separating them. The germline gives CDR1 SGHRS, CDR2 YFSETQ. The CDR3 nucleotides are TGCGCCAGCAGCAAAATCTCCACGAGCCCAGAGCAGTTCTTC. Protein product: CASSKISTSPEQFF.

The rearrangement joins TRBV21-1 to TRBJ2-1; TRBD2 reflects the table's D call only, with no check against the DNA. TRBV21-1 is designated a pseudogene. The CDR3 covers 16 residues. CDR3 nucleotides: TGTGCCAGCAGCAAAGAGGTAGCGGGAGGTCACAATGAGCAGTTCTTC. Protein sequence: CASSKEVAGGHNEQFF.

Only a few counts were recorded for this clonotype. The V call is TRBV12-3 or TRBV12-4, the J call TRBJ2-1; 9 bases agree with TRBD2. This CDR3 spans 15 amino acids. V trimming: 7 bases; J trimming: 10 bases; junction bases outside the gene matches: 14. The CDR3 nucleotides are TGTGCCAGCACCGAGCTAGCGGGAAAAAATGTGGAGCAGTTCTTC. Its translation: CASTELAGKNVEQFF.

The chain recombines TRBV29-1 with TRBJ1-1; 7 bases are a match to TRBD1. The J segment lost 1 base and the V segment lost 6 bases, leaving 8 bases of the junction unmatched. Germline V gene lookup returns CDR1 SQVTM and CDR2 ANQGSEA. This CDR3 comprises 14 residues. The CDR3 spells CSVFGRTGNTEAFF. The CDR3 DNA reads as TGCAGCGTCTTCGGCAGGACAGGGAACACTGAAGCTTTCTTT.

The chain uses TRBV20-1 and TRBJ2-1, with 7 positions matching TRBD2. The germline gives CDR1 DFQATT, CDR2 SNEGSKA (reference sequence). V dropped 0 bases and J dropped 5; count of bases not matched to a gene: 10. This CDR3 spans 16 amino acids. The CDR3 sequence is CSARELAGVPNNEQFF. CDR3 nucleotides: TGCAGTGCTAGAGAGTTAGCGGGCGTTCCTAACAATGAGCAGTTCTTC.

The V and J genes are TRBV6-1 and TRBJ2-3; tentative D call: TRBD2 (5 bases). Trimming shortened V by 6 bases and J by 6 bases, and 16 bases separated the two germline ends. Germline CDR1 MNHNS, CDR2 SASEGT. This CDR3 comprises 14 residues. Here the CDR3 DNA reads TGTGCCAGCAGCCGGGTGCGGGTTGGGGATACGCAGTATTTT. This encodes CASSRVRVGDTQYF.

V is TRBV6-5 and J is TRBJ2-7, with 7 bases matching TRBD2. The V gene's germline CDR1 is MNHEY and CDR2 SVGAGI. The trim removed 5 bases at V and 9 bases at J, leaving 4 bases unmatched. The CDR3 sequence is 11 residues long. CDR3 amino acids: CASSARGGQYF. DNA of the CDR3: TGTGCCAGCAGTGCTCGCGGGGGGCAGTACTTC.

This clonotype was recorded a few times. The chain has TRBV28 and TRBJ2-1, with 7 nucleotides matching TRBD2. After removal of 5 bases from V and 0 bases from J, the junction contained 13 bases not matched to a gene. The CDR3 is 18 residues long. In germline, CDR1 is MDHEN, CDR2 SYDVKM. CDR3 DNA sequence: TGTGCCAGCAGTCCCTCTAGATGGGGGAGGGCCTCCTACAATGAGCAGTTCTTC. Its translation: CASSPSRWGRASYNEQFF.

Written as DNA, the CDR3 is TGTGCCAGCAGCCCCGTGTCCAGACGGGGTGGCTACACCTTC. Translated: CASSPVSRRGGYTF. The rearrangement links TRBV5-4 to TRBJ1-2; no firm D call. V lost 4 bases and J lost 7, with 17 bases in between. CDR1 is SGHNT and CDR2 is YYREEE in the germline V gene (reference sequence). The CDR3 length is 14 residues.

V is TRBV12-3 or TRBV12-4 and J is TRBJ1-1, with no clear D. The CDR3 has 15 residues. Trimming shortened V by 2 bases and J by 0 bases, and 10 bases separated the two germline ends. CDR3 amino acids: CASSLKRQLNTEAFF. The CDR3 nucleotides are TGTGCCAGCAGTTTAAAGCGGCAGCTGAACACTGAAGCTTTCTTT.